This T cell receptor (beta chain) is from a study of cytomegalovirus exposure and HLA in healthy donors. The PCR contained 60 Vbeta and 13 Jbeta primers. The method was immunoSEQ multiplex PCR; TCRdb's version includes in-frame clones alone and lacks a portion of them. This sample carries more than 200,000 clones, around 70% of them seen once, and the ten largest clones take roughly 2.5%. Per germline, CDR1 GTSNPN and CDR2 SVGIG (reference sequence). V was trimmed by 5 bases and J by 7 bases, leaving 12 bases between them. This CDR3 contains 12 residues. The sequence was collected from a man aged 40-49 years in good health and CMV-seropositive. Sequencing was carried out using PBMCs. The chain uses TRBV30 and TRBJ2-1, with D possibly matching TRBD2 (6 bases). In DNA form, the CDR3 reads TGTGCCTGGTCAACCCGGGGGAATGAGCAGTTCTTC. It is translated as CAWSTRGNEQFF.